The rows below give T cell receptor beta chains drawn from one sample of a study of blood T cells in healthy people across ages. MiXCR was run by TCRdb on the 5' RACE reads, yielding one entry per CDR3 protein. The sample holds about 770,000 distinct CDR3 sequences; around 45% are singletons and the top ten take nearly 20%. The material sequenced was blood. Source of these receptors: a man aged 60 to 69 in good health. Both conserved end residues are part of each CDR3. A D gene is named only where the DNA matches it firmly. The size of a clone is reported for some rows only, either as once, few or many, or as a class for expanded clones.

V	size	D	J	length	CDR3	DNA
TRBV6-2/TRBV6-3	NA	NA	TRBJ2-3	18	CASSNPGALGVGTDTQYF	TGTGCCAGCAGCAATCCGGGAGCCCTGGGGGTCGGCACAGATACGCAGTATTTT
TRBV27	few	NA	TRBJ2-3	13	CASSSGPWDTQYF	TGTGCCAGCAGTTCCGGGCCGTGGGATACGCAGTATTTT
TRBV2	NA	NA	TRBJ1-2	15	CASSELGQGNYGYTF	TGTGCCAGCAGTGAATTAGGCCAGGGGAACTATGGCTACACCTTC
TRBV20-1	once	NA	TRBJ2-1	12	CSARDRSPGQFF	TGCAGTGCTAGAGATCGCAGTCCGGGGCAGTTCTTC
TRBV20-1	once	TRBD2	TRBJ2-2	14	CSAISGGANGELFF	TGCAGTGCTATTAGCGGGGGGGCAAACGGGGAGCTGTTTTTT
TRBV6-1	NA	TRBD1	TRBJ2-1	15	CASALGYRGPNEQFF	TGTGCCAGCGCGCTGGGGTACAGGGGGCCTAATGAGCAGTTCTTC
TRBV4-3	few	NA	TRBJ2-5	16	CASSQDRFSVQETQYF	TGCGCCAGCAGCCAAGACAGGTTCTCCGTCCAAGAGACCCAGTACTTC
TRBV20-1	NA	NA	TRBJ2-6	12	CSVRSPANVLTF	TGCAGTGTCAGATCCCCGGCCAACGTCCTGACTTTC
TRBV27	NA	NA	TRBJ2-7	15	CASSLSIGGMYEQYF	TGTGCCAGCAGTTTATCAATAGGGGGGATGTACGAGCAGTACTTC
TRBV7-9	once	NA	TRBJ1-4	15	CASSLVGGSSEKLFF	TGTGCCAGCAGCTTAGTCGGGGGCTCAAGTGAAAAACTGTTTTTT
TRBV7-2	many	NA	TRBJ2-3	16	CASSLEGGGGTDTQYF	TGTGCCAGCAGCTTAGAGGGAGGGGGCGGCACAGATACGCAGTATTTT
TRBV4-3	NA	NA	TRBJ2-2	16	CASSQDWADSTGELFF	TGCGCCAGCAGCCAAGATTGGGCCGACAGCACCGGGGAGCTGTTTTTT
TRBV5-8	NA	NA	TRBJ1-5	15	CASSLAWDGNQPQHF	TGTGCCAGCAGCTTGGCCTGGGACGGCAATCAGCCCCAGCATTTT
TRBV5-6	few	TRBD2	TRBJ2-1	13	CASSLGYGGAEFF	TGTGCCAGCAGCTTGGGGTACGGGGGGGCCGAGTTCTTC
TRBV5-1	few	TRBD2	TRBJ2-7	16	CASSLVPSGASYEQYF	TGCGCCAGCAGCTTGGTCCCTAGCGGGGCCTCCTACGAGCAGTACTTC
TRBV3-1	NA	TRBD2	TRBJ2-5	16	CASSAGLAGGRNEQYF	TGTGCCAGCAGCGCTGGACTAGCGGGGGGGCGAAATGAGCAGTACTTC
TRBV5-1	few	TRBD2	TRBJ2-4	17	CASSLPPSGGAKNIQYF	TGCGCCAGCAGCCTACCTCCTAGCGGGGGTGCCAAAAACATTCAGTACTTC
TRBV7-2	NA	TRBD2	TRBJ2-5	16	CASSPTRTSSQETQYF	TGTGCCAGCAGCCCGACCCGGACTAGCTCCCAAGAGACCCAGTACTTC
TRBV6-2/TRBV6-3	NA	TRBD2	TRBJ2-3	15	CASKVASGGTDTQYF	TGTGCCAGCAAGGTGGCGAGCGGGGGCACAGATACGCAGTATTTT
TRBV6-4	NA	NA	TRBJ2-1	15	CASSDEPGSRNEQFF	TGTGCCAGCAGTGACGAACCGGGCTCTCGCAATGAGCAGTTCTTC
TRBV7-2	NA	TRBD2	TRBJ2-7	16	CASSYTSGGTPYEQYF	TGTGCCAGCAGCTACACTAGCGGGGGGACCCCCTACGAGCAGTACTTC
TRBV27	NA	TRBD2	TRBJ2-7	16	CASSPLSGGRSYEQYF	TGTGCCAGCAGTCCCCTCAGCGGGGGTCGTTCCTACGAGCAGTACTTC
TRBV7-9	NA	NA	TRBJ2-5	14	CASSLASPTETQYF	TGTGCCAGCAGCTTAGCTTCCCCGACAGAGACCCAGTACTTC
TRBV5-1	NA	NA	TRBJ2-7	16	CASSLGGRFNPYEQYF	TGCGCCAGCAGCTTGGGGGGGAGGTTTAATCCCTACGAGCAGTACTTC
TRBV7-2	once	NA	TRBJ1-2	14	CASSLGVQDYGYTF	TGTGCCAGCAGCTTAGGGGTACAGGACTATGGCTACACCTTC
TRBV6-2/TRBV6-3	NA	NA	TRBJ2-7	14	CASSYNPGFDEQYF	TGTGCCAGCAGTTACAATCCAGGGTTCGACGAGCAGTACTTC
TRBV20-1	NA	TRBD2	TRBJ2-1	22	CSARVSSGGLRDSTGSYNEQFF	TGCAGTGCTAGAGTTAGCAGCGGGGGGCTGCGAGACTCCACTGGGTCCTACAATGAGCAGTTCTTC
TRBV30	NA	TRBD1	TRBJ2-7	14	CAWSTPGQSYEQYF	TGTGCCTGGAGCACTCCGGGACAGTCCTACGAGCAGTACTTC
TRBV7-9	NA	TRBD1	TRBJ2-5	15	CASSSSTGGQETQYF	TGTGCCAGCAGCTCAAGTACAGGGGGCCAAGAGACCCAGTACTTC
TRBV5-6	few	TRBD1	TRBJ2-7	16	CASSLALGTDIYEQYF	TGTGCCAGCAGCTTGGCTTTGGGGACAGACATCTACGAGCAGTACTTC
TRBV4-3	few	NA	TRBJ1-2	13	CASSQDNSYGYTF	TGCGCCAGCAGCCAAGATAACAGCTATGGCTACACCTTC
TRBV9	many	NA	TRBJ2-6	18	CASSPFRDASSGANVLTF	TGTGCCAGCAGCCCGTTCCGGGACGCAAGCTCTGGGGCCAACGTCCTGACTTTC